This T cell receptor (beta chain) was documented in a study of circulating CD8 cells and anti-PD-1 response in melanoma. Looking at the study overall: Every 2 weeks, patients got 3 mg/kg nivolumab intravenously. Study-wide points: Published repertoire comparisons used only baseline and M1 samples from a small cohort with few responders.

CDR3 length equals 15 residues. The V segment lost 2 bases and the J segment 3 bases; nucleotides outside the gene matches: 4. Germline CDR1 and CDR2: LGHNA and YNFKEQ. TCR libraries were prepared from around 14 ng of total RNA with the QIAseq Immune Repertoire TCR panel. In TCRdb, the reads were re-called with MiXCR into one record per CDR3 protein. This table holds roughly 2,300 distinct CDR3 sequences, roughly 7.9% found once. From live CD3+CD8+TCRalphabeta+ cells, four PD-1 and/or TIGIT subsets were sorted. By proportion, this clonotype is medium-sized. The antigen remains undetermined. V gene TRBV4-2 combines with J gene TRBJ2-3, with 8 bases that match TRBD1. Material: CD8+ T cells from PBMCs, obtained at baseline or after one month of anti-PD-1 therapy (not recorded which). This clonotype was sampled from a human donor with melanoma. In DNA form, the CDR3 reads TGTGCCAGCAGCCAACAGGACAGGGCAACAGATACGCAGTATTTT. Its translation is CASSQQDRATDTQYF.